This record covers a single T cell receptor (beta chain). This sample was included in a study of blood T cell repertoires in COVID-19. Study context: Sites in the United States, Italy and Spain provided acute and convalescent COVID-19 samples.

TCRdb's copy holds only in-frame clones and misses some; the assay was immunoSEQ multiplex PCR. The top ten clones hold approximately 10% of a sample with about 260,000 clones, about four fifths of them seen once. The germline CDR1 and CDR2 sequences are SNHLY and FYNNEI. V lost 6 bases and J lost 3, with 11 bases in between. This CDR3 is built from 13 residues. The chain combines TRBV2 with TRBJ1-1; D unresolved. The specimen sequenced was peripheral blood. The sequence was obtained from a woman aged 50 to 65 who had recovered from COVID-19. CDR3 sequence: CASSALEDTEAFF. CDR3 in DNA: TGTGCCAGCAGCGCCCTTGAGGACACTGAAGCTTTCTTT.